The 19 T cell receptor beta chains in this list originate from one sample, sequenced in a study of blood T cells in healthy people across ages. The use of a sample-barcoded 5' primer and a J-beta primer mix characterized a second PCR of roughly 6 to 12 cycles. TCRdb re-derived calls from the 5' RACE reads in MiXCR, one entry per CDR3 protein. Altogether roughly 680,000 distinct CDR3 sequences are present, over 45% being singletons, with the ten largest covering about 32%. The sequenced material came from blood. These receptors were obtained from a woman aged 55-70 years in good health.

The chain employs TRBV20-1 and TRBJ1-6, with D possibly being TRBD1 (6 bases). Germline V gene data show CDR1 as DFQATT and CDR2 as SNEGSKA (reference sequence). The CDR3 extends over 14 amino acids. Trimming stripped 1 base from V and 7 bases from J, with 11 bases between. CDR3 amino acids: CSARATGTNSPLHF. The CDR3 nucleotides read TGCAGTGCTAGAGCGACAGGAACGAATTCACCCCTCCACTTT.

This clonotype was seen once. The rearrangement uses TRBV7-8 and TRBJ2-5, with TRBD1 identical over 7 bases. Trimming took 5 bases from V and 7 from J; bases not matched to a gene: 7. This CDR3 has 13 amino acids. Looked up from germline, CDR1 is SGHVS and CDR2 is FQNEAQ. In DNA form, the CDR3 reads TGTGCCAGCAGCCAGACAGGGTTTGCGACCCAGTACTTC. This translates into CASSQTGFATQYF.

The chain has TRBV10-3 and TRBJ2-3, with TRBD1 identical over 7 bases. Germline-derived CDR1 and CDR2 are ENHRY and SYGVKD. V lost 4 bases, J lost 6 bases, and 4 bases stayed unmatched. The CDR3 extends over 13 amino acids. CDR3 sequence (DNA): TGTGCCATCAGTGGACAGGGAGTGGATACGCAGTATTTT. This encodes CAISGQGVDTQYF.

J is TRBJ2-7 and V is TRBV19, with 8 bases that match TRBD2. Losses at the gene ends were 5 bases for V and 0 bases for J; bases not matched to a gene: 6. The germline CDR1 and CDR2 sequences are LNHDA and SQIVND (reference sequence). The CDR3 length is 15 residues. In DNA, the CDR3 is TGTGCCAGTAGTCCCCTTAGCGGGATCTCCTACGAGCAGTACTTC. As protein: CASSPLSGISYEQYF.

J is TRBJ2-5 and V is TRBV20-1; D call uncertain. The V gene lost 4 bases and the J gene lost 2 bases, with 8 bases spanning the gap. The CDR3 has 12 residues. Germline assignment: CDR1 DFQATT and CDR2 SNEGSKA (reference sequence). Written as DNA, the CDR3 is TGCAGTGCTATACGGCTGCAAGAGACCCAGTACTTC. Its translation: CSAIRLQETQYF.

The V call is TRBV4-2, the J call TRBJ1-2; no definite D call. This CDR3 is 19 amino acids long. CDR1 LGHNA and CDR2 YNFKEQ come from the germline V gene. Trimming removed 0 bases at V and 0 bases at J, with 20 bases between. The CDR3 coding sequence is TGTGCCAGCAGCCAAGATGAAGGGTCTAGGAACCCCGCTAACTATGGCTACACCTTC. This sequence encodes CASSQDEGSRNPANYGYTF.

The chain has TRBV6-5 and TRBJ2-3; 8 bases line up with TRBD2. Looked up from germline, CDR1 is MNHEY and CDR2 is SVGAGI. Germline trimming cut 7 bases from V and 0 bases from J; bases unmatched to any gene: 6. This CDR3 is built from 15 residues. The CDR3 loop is CASKFERESTDTQYF. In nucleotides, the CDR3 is TGTGCCAGCAAGTTCGAGCGGGAGAGCACAGATACGCAGTATTTT.

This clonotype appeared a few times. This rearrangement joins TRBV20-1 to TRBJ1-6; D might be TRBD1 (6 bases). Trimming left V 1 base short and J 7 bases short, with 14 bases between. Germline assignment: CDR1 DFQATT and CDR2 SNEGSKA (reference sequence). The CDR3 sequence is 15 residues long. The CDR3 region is CSARARDTRNSPLHF. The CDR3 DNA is TGCAGTGCTAGAGCTCGGGACACAAGAAATTCACCCCTCCACTTT.

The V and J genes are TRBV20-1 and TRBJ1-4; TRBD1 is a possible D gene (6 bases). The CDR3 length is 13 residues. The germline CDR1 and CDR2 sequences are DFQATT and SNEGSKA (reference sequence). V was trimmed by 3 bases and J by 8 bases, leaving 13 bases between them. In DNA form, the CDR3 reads TGCAGTGCTAGTGGGGGGCCGGTGGAAAAACTGTTTTTT. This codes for CSASGGPVEKLFF.

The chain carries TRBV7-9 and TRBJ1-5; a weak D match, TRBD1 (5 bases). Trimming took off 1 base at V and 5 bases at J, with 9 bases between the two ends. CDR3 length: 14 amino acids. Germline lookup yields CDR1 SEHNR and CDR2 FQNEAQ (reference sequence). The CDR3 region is CASSLGQMDQPQHF. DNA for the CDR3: TGTGCCAGCAGCTTAGGACAGATGGATCAGCCCCAGCATTTT. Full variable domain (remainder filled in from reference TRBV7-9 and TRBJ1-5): DTGVSQNPRHKITKRGQNVTFRCDPISEHNRLYWYRQTLGQGPEFLTYFQNEAQLEKSRLLSDRFSAERPKGSFSTLEIQRTEQGDSAMYLCASSLGQMDQPQHFGDGTRLSIL.

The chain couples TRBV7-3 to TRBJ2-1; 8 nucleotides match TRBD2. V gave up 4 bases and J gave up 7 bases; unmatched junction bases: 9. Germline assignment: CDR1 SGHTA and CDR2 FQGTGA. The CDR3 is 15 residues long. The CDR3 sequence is CASSSSAGGFNEQFF. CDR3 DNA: TGTGCCAGCAGCTCCTCCGCGGGAGGTTTTAATGAGCAGTTCTTC.

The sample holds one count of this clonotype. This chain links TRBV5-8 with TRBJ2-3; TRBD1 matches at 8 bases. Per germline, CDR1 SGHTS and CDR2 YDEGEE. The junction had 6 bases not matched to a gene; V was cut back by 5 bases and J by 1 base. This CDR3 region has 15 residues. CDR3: CASRSPGQGTDTQYF. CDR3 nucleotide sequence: TGTGCCAGCAGATCACCGGGACAGGGCACAGATACGCAGTATTTT.

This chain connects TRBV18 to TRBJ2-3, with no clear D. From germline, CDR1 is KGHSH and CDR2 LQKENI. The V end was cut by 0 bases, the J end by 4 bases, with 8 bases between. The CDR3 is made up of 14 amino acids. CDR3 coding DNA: TGTGCCAGCTCACCACCTACAAACGCAGATACGCAGTATTTT. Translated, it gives CASSPPTNADTQYF. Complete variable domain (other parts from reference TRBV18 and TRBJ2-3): NAGVMQNPRHLVRRRGQEARLRCSPMKGHSHVYWYRQLPEEGLKFMVYLQKENIIDESGMPKERFSAEFPKEGPSILRIQQVVRGDSAAYFCASSPPTNADTQYFGPGTRLTVL.

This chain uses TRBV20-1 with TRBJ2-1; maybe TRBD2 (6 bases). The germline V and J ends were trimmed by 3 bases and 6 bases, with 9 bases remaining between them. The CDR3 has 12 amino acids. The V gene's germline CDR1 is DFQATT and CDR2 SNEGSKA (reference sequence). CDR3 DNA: TGCAGTGCTAGCGGGAGCCCCAATGAGCAGTTCTTC. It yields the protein CSASGSPNEQFF.

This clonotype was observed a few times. In DNA form, the CDR3 reads TGCAGTGCCTGTAGACTAGCGGGAGGAAGAGTGCACCAAAACTACGAGCAGTACTTC. It codes for CSACRLAGGRVHQNYEQYF. The gene calls are TRBV20-1 and TRBJ2-4; 13 nucleotides align to TRBD2. The J call may be mistaken, given a closer DNA end match to TRBJ2-7. Germline assignment: CDR1 DFQATT and CDR2 SNEGSKA (reference sequence). The CDR3 spans 19 residues.

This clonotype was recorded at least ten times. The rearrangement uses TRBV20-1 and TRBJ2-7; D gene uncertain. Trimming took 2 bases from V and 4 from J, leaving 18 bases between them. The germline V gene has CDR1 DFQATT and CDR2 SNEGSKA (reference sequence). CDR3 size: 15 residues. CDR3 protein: CSARSPVGPPYEQYF. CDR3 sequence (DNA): TGCAGTGCTAGATCCCCGGTGGGCCCTCCATACGAGCAGTACTTC.

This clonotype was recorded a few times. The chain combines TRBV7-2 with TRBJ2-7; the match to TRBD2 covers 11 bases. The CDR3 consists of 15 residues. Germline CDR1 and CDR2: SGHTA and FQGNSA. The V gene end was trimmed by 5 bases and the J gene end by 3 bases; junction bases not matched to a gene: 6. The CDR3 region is CASSQLAGVVYEQYF. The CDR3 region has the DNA TGTGCCAGCAGCCAACTAGCGGGAGTAGTCTACGAGCAGTACTTC.

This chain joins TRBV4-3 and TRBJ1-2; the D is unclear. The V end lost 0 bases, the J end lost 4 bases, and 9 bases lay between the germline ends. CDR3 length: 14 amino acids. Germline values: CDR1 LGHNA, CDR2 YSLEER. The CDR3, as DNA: TGCGCCAGCAGCCAAGATCAGGCAAGCTATGGCTACACCTTC. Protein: CASSQDQASYGYTF.

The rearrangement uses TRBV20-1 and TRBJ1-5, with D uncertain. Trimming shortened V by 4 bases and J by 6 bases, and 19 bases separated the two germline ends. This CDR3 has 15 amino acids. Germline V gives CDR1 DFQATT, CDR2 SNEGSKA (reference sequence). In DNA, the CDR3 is TGCAGTGCTAACCCCCCGTGGCAGGTTGGTCAGCCCCAGCATTTT. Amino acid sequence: CSANPPWQVGQPQHF.